Following are 3 T cell receptor beta chains from one sample sequenced in a study of CD8 T cells in Susac syndrome. cDNA came from approximately 0.5 to 1 ug RNA primed by random hexamers. TCRdb reanalysed the immunoSEQ multiplex PCR reads using MiXCR and keeps one entry per CDR3 protein. The table has about 210,000 distinct CDR3 sequences, about 95% seen once; the top ten hold 0.075% to 0.095%. Sequences were obtained from CD4+ T cells from PBMCs. The receptors come from a human donor with multiple sclerosis.

The gene calls are TRBV2 and TRBJ1-2, with TRBD1 as a possible D gene (6 bases). The CDR3 extends over 14 amino acids. CDR1 and CDR2 from the germline V gene are SNHLY and FYNNEI. The V end was cut by 6 bases, the J end by 1 base, with 12 bases between. CDR3 amino acids: CASSAQGFNYGYTF. CDR3 nucleotides: TGTGCCAGCAGCGCACAGGGCTTTAACTATGGCTACACCTTC.

J is TRBJ2-6 and V is TRBV11-1; D possibly matches TRBD1 or TRBD2 (5 bases each). In germline, CDR1 is SGHAT, CDR2 FQDESV (reference sequence). V lost 2 bases and J lost 2, with 7 bases in between. CDR3 length equals 15 residues. This chain's CDR3 is CASSLQGAGANVLTF. CDR3 sequence (DNA): TGTGCCAGCAGCTTACAGGGAGCTGGGGCCAACGTCCTGACTTTC.

The chain has TRBV10-1 and TRBJ2-5; no reliable D call. V lost 2 bases, J lost 3 bases, and 10 bases lay in between. The germline V gene has CDR1 WNHNN and CDR2 SYGVQD (reference sequence). This CDR3 comprises 14 residues. The CDR3 reads CASSERRTKETQYF. DNA for the CDR3: TGCGCCAGCAGTGAGCGGCGGACCAAAGAGACCCAGTACTTC.